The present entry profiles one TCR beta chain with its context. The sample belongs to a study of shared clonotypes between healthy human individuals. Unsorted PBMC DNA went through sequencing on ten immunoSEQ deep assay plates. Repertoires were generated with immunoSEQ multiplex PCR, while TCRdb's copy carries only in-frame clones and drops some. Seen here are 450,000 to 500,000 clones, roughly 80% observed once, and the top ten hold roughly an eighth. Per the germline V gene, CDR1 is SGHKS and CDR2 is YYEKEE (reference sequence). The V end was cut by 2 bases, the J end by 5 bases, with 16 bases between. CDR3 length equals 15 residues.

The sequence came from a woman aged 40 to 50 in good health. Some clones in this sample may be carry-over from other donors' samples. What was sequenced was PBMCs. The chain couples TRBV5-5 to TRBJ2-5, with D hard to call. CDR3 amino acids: CASSFRRTATETQYF. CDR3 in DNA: TGTGCCAGCAGCTTCCGACGGACCGCCACCGAGACCCAGTACTTC.